The rows below give T cell receptor beta chains drawn from one sample of a study of cytomegalovirus exposure and HLA in healthy donors. Sequencing used immunoSEQ multiplex PCR; TCRdb keeps in-frame clones, though not all of them. The sample lists around 200,000 clones, over 65% occurring once. The sequencing sample was made of PBMCs. The origin of the receptors is a woman aged 60 to 75 in good health and CMV-seropositive. The CDR3 runs from the conserved cysteine through the conserved F or W. Fields, in order: V gene, J gene, D gene, clone size, CDR3 DNA, CDR3 protein. D genes are given only for firm matches. Some rows have no size entry. The others give once, few or many, or a class for an expanded clone.

V gene: TRBV11-3
J gene: TRBJ1-2
D gene: TRBD1
clone size: -
CDR3 DNA: TGTGCCAGCAGCTTAGTGGGGACAGGGGATGGCTACACCTTC
CDR3 protein: CASSLVGTGDGYTF

V gene: TRBV7-2
J gene: TRBJ1-1
D gene: -
clone size: -
CDR3 DNA: TGTGCCAGCAGCTTCGGAGGCTCCCCGGGCACTGAAGCTTTCTTT
CDR3 protein: CASSFGGSPGTEAFF

V gene: TRBV6-4
J gene: TRBJ1-5
D gene: -
clone size: -
CDR3 DNA: TGTGCCAGCAGGAAGCGGGGCGGTGATAGGGGCAATCAGCCCCAGCATTTT
CDR3 protein: CASRKRGGDRGNQPQHF

V gene: TRBV6-5
J gene: TRBJ2-5
D gene: TRBD2
clone size: -
CDR3 DNA: TGTGCCAGCAATGGACTAGCGGGGGGCCAAGAGACCCAGTACTTC
CDR3 protein: CASNGLAGGQETQYF

V gene: TRBV5-6
J gene: TRBJ2-7
D gene: TRBD1
clone size: once
CDR3 DNA: TGTGCCAGCTACCTTGGTGGACAGGGGGTCCACGAGCAGTACTTC
CDR3 protein: CASYLGGQGVHEQYF

V gene: TRBV6-5
J gene: TRBJ2-5
D gene: -
clone size: -
CDR3 DNA: TGTGCCAGCAGTTACATCAGGGGAATAGGGACCCAGTACTTC
CDR3 protein: CASSYIRGIGTQYF

V gene: TRBV5-5
J gene: TRBJ2-1
D gene: TRBD2
clone size: -
CDR3 DNA: TGTGCCAGCAGCTCAACCGGGACTACGTCCTACAATGAGCAGTTCTTC
CDR3 protein: CASSSTGTTSYNEQFF

V gene: TRBV5-4
J gene: TRBJ2-3
D gene: TRBD2
clone size: -
CDR3 DNA: TGTGCCAGCAGCCCCCGGGGGGGCGCGGTCGCAGATACGCAGTATTTT
CDR3 protein: CASSPRGGAVADTQYF

V gene: TRBV6-1
J gene: TRBJ2-7
D gene: -
clone size: -
CDR3 DNA: TGTGCCAGCACCCGAAGGGAGGAGAGCTCCTACGAGCAGTACTTC
CDR3 protein: CASTRREESSYEQYF

V gene: TRBV6-4
J gene: TRBJ2-2
D gene: -
clone size: -
CDR3 DNA: TGTGCCAGCAGTGACACGGGCACCGGGGAGCTGTTTTTT
CDR3 protein: CASSDTGTGELFF

V gene: TRBV5-6
J gene: TRBJ2-7
D gene: TRBD2
clone size: few
CDR3 DNA: TGTGCCAGCAGCTTGATGATAGCGGGGGCCTACGAGCAGTACTTC
CDR3 protein: CASSLMIAGAYEQYF

V gene: TRBV18
J gene: TRBJ1-1
D gene: -
clone size: -
CDR3 DNA: TGTGCCAGCTCGCGCAATGGGGGGGCGACCACTGAAGCTTTCTTT
CDR3 protein: CASSRNGGATTEAFF

V gene: TRBV5-1
J gene: TRBJ1-3
D gene: -
clone size: -
CDR3 DNA: TGCGCCAGCAGCTTGGAAGGAGCCAGAGGCTTAAACACCATATATTTT
CDR3 protein: CASSLEGARGLNTIYF

V gene: TRBV28
J gene: TRBJ1-2
D gene: -
clone size: once
CDR3 DNA: TGTGCCAGCAGTTTATCATCCGCAGGGTTTCCCCTCTATGGCTACACCTTC
CDR3 protein: CASSLSSAGFPLYGYTF

V gene: TRBV5-6
J gene: TRBJ1-1
D gene: -
clone size: -
CDR3 DNA: TGTGCCAGCAGCTTAGTGGGGAGGGGTGAAGCTTTCTTT
CDR3 protein: CASSLVGRGEAFF

V gene: TRBV2
J gene: TRBJ1-1
D gene: -
clone size: -
CDR3 DNA: TGTGCCAGCAGTGAACTTGGGACATCGAACACTGAAGCTTTCTTT
CDR3 protein: CASSELGTSNTEAFF

V gene: TRBV7-2
J gene: TRBJ2-1
D gene: TRBD2
clone size: -
CDR3 DNA: TGTGCCAGCAGCGTAGGACTAGCGGGAAGGAATGAGCAGTTCTTC
CDR3 protein: CASSVGLAGRNEQFF

V gene: TRBV6-6
J gene: TRBJ2-3
D gene: TRBD2
clone size: -
CDR3 DNA: TGTGCCAGCCTGGGACTAGCGGGAACAGATACGCAGTATTTT
CDR3 protein: CASLGLAGTDTQYF

V gene: TRBV6-1
J gene: TRBJ1-3
D gene: -
clone size: -
CDR3 DNA: TGTGCCAGCAGTCATGGGGGGTCCACTGGAAACACCATATATTTT
CDR3 protein: CASSHGGSTGNTIYF

V gene: TRBV2
J gene: TRBJ1-2
D gene: TRBD1
clone size: -
CDR3 DNA: TGTGCCAAAGAGGGGTCCGGGACAGGGGTCCCGTATGGCTACACCTTC
CDR3 protein: CAKEGSGTGVPYGYTF

V gene: TRBV5-1
J gene: TRBJ2-5
D gene: -
clone size: -
CDR3 DNA: TGCGCCAGCAATCGGGATAACTTC
CDR3 protein: CASNRDNF

V gene: TRBV7-9
J gene: TRBJ1-2
D gene: -
clone size: few
CDR3 DNA: TGTGCCAGCAGCTCCGACGTGGCTAGAAGGGGCTACACCTTC
CDR3 protein: CASSSDVARRGYTF

V gene: TRBV18
J gene: TRBJ1-4
D gene: -
clone size: -
CDR3 DNA: TGTGCCAGCTCCGAACAGGGCAATGAAAAACTGTTTTTT
CDR3 protein: CASSEQGNEKLFF

V gene: TRBV7-2
J gene: TRBJ1-2
D gene: TRBD1
clone size: few
CDR3 DNA: TGTGCCAGCAGCGGACAGGGAGGGGACTATGGCTACACCTTC
CDR3 protein: CASSGQGGDYGYTF

V gene: TRBV18
J gene: TRBJ2-2
D gene: TRBD2
clone size: -
CDR3 DNA: TGTGCCAGCTCACCGGTACGAGCGGGAGCGGAAACCGGGGAGCTGTTTTTT
CDR3 protein: CASSPVRAGAETGELFF

V gene: TRBV6-5
J gene: TRBJ1-2
D gene: -
clone size: -
CDR3 DNA: TGTGCCAGCAGCCCCCAGGGGTTGTGGGGCTACACCTTC
CDR3 protein: CASSPQGLWGYTF

V gene: TRBV7-2
J gene: TRBJ2-7
D gene: TRBD2
clone size: -
CDR3 DNA: TGTGCCAGCAGCCGCGGGAGGGGCGAGCAGTACTTC
CDR3 protein: CASSRGRGEQYF

V gene: TRBV11-2
J gene: TRBJ2-7
D gene: TRBD2
clone size: -
CDR3 DNA: TGTGCCAGCAGCTCGACTAGCGGGGGTGGAGAGCAGTACTTC
CDR3 protein: CASSSTSGGGEQYF

V gene: TRBV19
J gene: TRBJ1-4
D gene: -
clone size: few
CDR3 DNA: TGTGCCAGTACCCTCACCGCGGGGAGTGAAAAACTGTTTTTT
CDR3 protein: CASTLTAGSEKLFF

V gene: TRBV29-1
J gene: TRBJ2-4
D gene: -
clone size: -
CDR3 DNA: TGCAGCGTTGAGTCAGGGCCGGTTCAGTACTTC
CDR3 protein: CSVESGPVQYF

V gene: TRBV7-2
J gene: TRBJ2-2
D gene: -
clone size: few
CDR3 DNA: TGTGCCAGCAGCTCGCAGGATTACTTTCCTCCGAACACCGGGGAGCTGTTTTTT
CDR3 protein: CASSSQDYFPPNTGELFF

V gene: TRBV11-1
J gene: TRBJ1-2
D gene: TRBD1
clone size: -
CDR3 DNA: TGTGCCAGCAGCTGGGACAGCGACTATGGCTACACCTTC
CDR3 protein: CASSWDSDYGYTF

V gene: TRBV19
J gene: TRBJ2-7
D gene: TRBD1
clone size: -
CDR3 DNA: TGTGCCAGTAGTAGGACAGGGAACTACGAGCAGTACTTC
CDR3 protein: CASSRTGNYEQYF

V gene: TRBV7-9
J gene: TRBJ2-1
D gene: TRBD1
clone size: -
CDR3 DNA: TGTGCCAGCAGCCGAAACCGGGACAGGGCCAACAATGAGCAGTTCTTC
CDR3 protein: CASSRNRDRANNEQFF

V gene: TRBV5-1
J gene: TRBJ1-1
D gene: -
clone size: -
CDR3 DNA: TGCGCCAGCAGCACGACCGGGACAACGGAGACTGAAGCTTTCTTT
CDR3 protein: CASSTTGTTETEAFF

V gene: TRBV5-1
J gene: TRBJ2-7
D gene: -
clone size: once
CDR3 DNA: TGCGCCAGCAGCCCCGACGCGGGTCCCCCCCTTACTCAGCAGTACTTC
CDR3 protein: CASSPDAGPPLTQQYF

V gene: TRBV2
J gene: TRBJ1-1
D gene: -
clone size: -
CDR3 DNA: TGTGCCAGCAGGCTGGGAGGAGGGGCTGAAGCTTTCTTT
CDR3 protein: CASRLGGGAEAFF

V gene: TRBV27
J gene: TRBJ2-7
D gene: -
clone size: -
CDR3 DNA: TGTGCCAGCAGTTTATCGCCATCTCTACCCCAGTACTTC
CDR3 protein: CASSLSPSLPQYF

V gene: TRBV29-1
J gene: TRBJ2-1
D gene: TRBD1
clone size: -
CDR3 DNA: TGCAGCGTCGATAGGACAGGGGGCGCGACCTACAATGAGCAGTTCTTC
CDR3 protein: CSVDRTGGATYNEQFF

V gene: TRBV5-1
J gene: TRBJ2-2
D gene: TRBD2
clone size: -
CDR3 DNA: TGCGCCAGCAGCTTGGAGCCTAGCGGGATCGGGGAGCTGTTTTTT
CDR3 protein: CASSLEPSGIGELFF

V gene: TRBV5-6
J gene: TRBJ2-5
D gene: TRBD2
clone size: -
CDR3 DNA: TGTGCCAGCAGCGGGACTAGCGGGACCCCGGCCCAAGAGACCCAGTACTTC
CDR3 protein: CASSGTSGTPAQETQYF

V gene: TRBV7-6
J gene: TRBJ2-6
D gene: -
clone size: -
CDR3 DNA: TGTGCCAGCAGCTTACAGGGAGCCTACCTAACTAGCCCTGGGGCCAACGTCCTGACTTTC
CDR3 protein: CASSLQGAYLTSPGANVLTF

V gene: TRBV7-3
J gene: TRBJ2-1
D gene: TRBD1
clone size: -
CDR3 DNA: TGTGCCAGCAGCTTAACGGGACAGGGGGCGGTACGGAATGAGCAGTTCTTC
CDR3 protein: CASSLTGQGAVRNEQFF

V gene: TRBV6-5
J gene: TRBJ2-7
D gene: -
clone size: -
CDR3 DNA: TGTGCCAGCAGGAGGGGGGGGCACTACGAGCAGTACTTC
CDR3 protein: CASRRGGHYEQYF

V gene: TRBV15
J gene: TRBJ2-3
D gene: -
clone size: few
CDR3 DNA: TGTGCCACCAGTGTCGGACTACCAGATACGCAGTATTTT
CDR3 protein: CATSVGLPDTQYF

V gene: TRBV19
J gene: TRBJ2-7
D gene: TRBD1
clone size: -
CDR3 DNA: TGTGCCAGTAGTCTGGACAGGGAGGCCTACGAGCAGTACTTC
CDR3 protein: CASSLDREAYEQYF

V gene: TRBV6-5
J gene: TRBJ1-1
D gene: -
clone size: few
CDR3 DNA: TGTGCCACTCACCGGACTCAGAACACTGAAGCTTTCTTT
CDR3 protein: CATHRTQNTEAFF

V gene: TRBV6-1
J gene: TRBJ2-7
D gene: -
clone size: -
CDR3 DNA: TGTGCCAGCAGTGATCGGGAGCAGTACTTC
CDR3 protein: CASSDREQYF

V gene: TRBV28
J gene: TRBJ1-1
D gene: -
clone size: -
CDR3 DNA: TGTGCCAGCACCCGAGGCGGAGAGAACACTGAAGCTTTCTTT
CDR3 protein: CASTRGGENTEAFF

V gene: TRBV11-3
J gene: TRBJ2-1
D gene: TRBD1
clone size: few
CDR3 DNA: TGTGCCAGCAGCAAACGACAGGGGCATGAGCAGTTCTTC
CDR3 protein: CASSKRQGHEQFF

V gene: TRBV4-2
J gene: TRBJ1-5
D gene: TRBD1
clone size: -
CDR3 DNA: TGTGCCAGCAGCCAAGATAAGGGGACAGGTCAGCCCCAGCATTTT
CDR3 protein: CASSQDKGTGQPQHF